This TCR beta chain was sequenced for a study of blood T cell repertoires in COVID-19. About the research overall: PBMCs, B-cell-depleted T cells, or T cells were the source of the cDNA or gDNA that made up the material.

V lost 1 base to trimming and J lost 0 bases, with 12 bases between them. Germline V gene lookup returns CDR1 SGHAT and CDR2 FQNNGV. The CDR3 has 17 residues. Authors' methods: It was from reference gene primer amplification that nucleated cell counts were estimated. The repertoire was sequenced with immunoSEQ multiplex PCR; TCRdb's copy has only in-frame clones and lacks some. That table gives V, J and clone size, and the DNA gave D and trimming. The data show fewer than 130,000 clones, roughly 85% seen once. The source of this sequence is a human donor in a cohort sampled during active COVID-19. Material for sequencing was peripheral blood. The J gene is TRBJ1-4, the V gene TRBV11-2; possible D gene TRBD1, 5 bases. The CDR3 bases are TGTGCCAGCAGCTTAGGCCCCAGGGCAGCAACTAATGAAAAACTGTTTTTT. The encoded protein is CASSLGPRAATNEKLFF. Together with reference TRBV11-2 and TRBJ1-4, the CDR3 gives the full variable domain: EAGVAQSPRYKIIEKRQSVAFWCNPISGHATLYWYQQILGQGPKLLIQFQNNGVVDDSQLPKDRFSAERLKGVDSTLKIQPAKLEDSAVYLCASSLGPRAATNEKLFFGSGTQLSVL.